The 29 T cell receptor beta chains below were found in one sample sequenced in a study of shared clonotypes between healthy human individuals. Repertoires were generated with immunoSEQ multiplex PCR, while TCRdb's copy carries only in-frame clones and drops some. This sample carries 100,000 or so clones, 67% of them seen once, and the ten largest clones take approximately 24%. The sample taken for sequencing was memory CD8+ T cells sorted from blood. As for subset: CD45RO+ cells pooled with CCR7-negative TemRA cells. The receptors shown here come from a woman between 25 and 40 years old in good health.

The chain combines TRBV4-1 with TRBJ1-2; no definite D call. V was clipped by 1 base and J by 1 base, with 13 bases between them. The CDR3 is 16 amino acids. Germline V CDR1 and CDR2: MGHRA, YSYEKL. The CDR3 bases are TGCGCCAGCAGCCAAGTTTGGGCCAGCCTTAACTATGGCTACACCTTC. This gives the protein CASSQVWASLNYGYTF.

In DNA, the CDR3 is TGTGCCAGCAGTTACTCAACCGGGACAGGGAGCGATGAGCAGTTCTTC. Amino acid sequence: CASSYSTGTGSDEQFF. The rearrangement uses TRBV6-5 and TRBJ2-1; 9 bases fit TRBD1. CDR3 length: 16 residues. V dropped 0 bases and J dropped 8; count of bases not matched to a gene: 8. The germline CDR1 and CDR2 sequences are MNHEY and SVGAGI.

With regard to this clone: Germline and junction disagree at one end, which may indicate a read error. The rearrangement joins TRBV5-4 to TRBJ2-3; the D gene is possibly TRBD1 (6 bases). CDR3 length equals 15 residues. In germline, CDR1 is SGHNT, CDR2 YYREEE (reference sequence). In DNA form, the CDR3 reads TGCGCCACCGGCTCAGGGGATGCTAGCACAGATACGCAGTATTTT. Translated: CATGSGDASTDTQYF.

This clone was seen a few times. Additional DNA sequences in this sample encode the identical CDR3. The rearrangement links TRBV18 to TRBJ2-5; no reliable D call. V shed 0 bases and J shed 1 base, with 6 bases lying between them. The CDR3 sequence is 14 residues long. Looked up from germline, CDR1 is KGHSH and CDR2 is LQKENI. As DNA, the CDR3 is TGTGCCAGCTCACCACCGCACGGCCAAGAGACCCAGTACTTC. This translates into CASSPPHGQETQYF.

The V gene is TRBV19, the J gene TRBJ1-4, with D possibly TRBD1 on 5 matching bases. The ends were cut back, 3 bases at V and 8 bases at J, with 13 bases in the middle. The CDR3 spans 14 residues. Germline V lookup: CDR1 LNHDA, CDR2 SQIVND (reference sequence). The CDR3 DNA is TGTGCCAGTAGTATTGGTGGGGGAACGGAAAAACTGTTTTTT. Translated, it gives CASSIGGGTEKLFF.

The rearrangement links TRBV27 to TRBJ2-7; 13 nucleotides agree with TRBD2. The germline gives CDR1 MNHEY, CDR2 SMNVEV (reference sequence). The CDR3 has 15 amino acids. With V trimmed by 4 bases and J by 0 bases, 0 bases remained unmatched. The CDR3 DNA follows: TGTGCCAGCAGTTGGACTAGCGGGAGCTCCTACGAGCAGTACTTC. Protein: CASSWTSGSSYEQYF.

The rearrangement joins TRBV7-9 to TRBJ2-5, with D tentatively TRBD1 (6 bases). Germline assignment: CDR1 SEHNR and CDR2 FQNEAQ (reference sequence). The CDR3 contains 13 residues. V was shortened by 5 bases and J by 11 bases, with 18 bases between the two germline ends. CDR3 DNA: TGTGCCAGCAGCCCCCAGGGGCAAGTGGGGCAGTACTTC. Translated, it gives CASSPQGQVGQYF. The entire variable domain, with the rest obtained from reference TRBV7-9 and TRBJ2-5, is as follows: DTGVSQNPRHKITKRGQNVTFRCDPISEHNRLYWYRQTLGQGPEFLTYFQNEAQLEKSRLLSDRFSAERPKGSFSTLEIQRTEQGDSAMYLCASSPQGQVGQYFGPGTRLLVL.

This clone was counted many times. The rearrangement links TRBV28 to TRBJ2-2, with 11 bases matching TRBD1. V gave up 4 bases and J gave up 4 bases; unmatched junction bases: 5. Germline V lookup: CDR1 MDHEN, CDR2 SYDVKM. This CDR3 comprises 16 residues. CDR3 in amino acids: CASSYLGTGGTGELFF. The CDR3 DNA is TGTGCCAGCAGTTACCTCGGGACAGGGGGCACCGGGGAGCTGTTTTTT.

This rearrangement joins TRBV19 to TRBJ2-1, with unresolved D. Per germline, CDR1 LNHDA and CDR2 SQIVND (reference sequence). The CDR3 runs to 13 residues. Trimming cost V 5 bases and J 9 bases, with 14 bases left between them. DNA for the CDR3: TGTGCCAGTAGTCCAGACTGGCCCGGTGAGCAGTTCTTC. Residues: CASSPDWPGEQFF.

The rearrangement joins TRBV28 to TRBJ2-7; 7 nucleotides align to TRBD1. The CDR3 is 15 amino acids. The V and J ends lost 5 bases and 2 bases, in that order; junction bases with no gene match: 9. CDR1 MDHEN and CDR2 SYDVKM come from the germline V gene. The CDR3 region is CASSPTGTATYEQYF. For the CDR3, the DNA is TGTGCCAGCAGTCCTACCGGGACAGCTACCTACGAGCAGTACTTC.

The CDR3 reads CASSQEGQNTGELFF. The DNA of the CDR3 is TGTGCCAGCAGCCAAGAAGGGCAGAACACCGGGGAGCTGTTTTTT. The genes are TRBV28 and TRBJ2-2; no clear D. The germline V gene has CDR1 MDHEN and CDR2 SYDVKM. Trimming removed 6 bases at V and 1 base at J, with 12 bases between. This CDR3 is 15 amino acids long.

CDR3 region: CASSQAPSSGATYEQYF. In nucleotides, the CDR3 is TGCGCCAGCAGCCAAGCACCCTCTTCAGGGGCGACCTACGAGCAGTACTTC. The rearrangement uses TRBV4-1 and TRBJ2-7; the D gene is possibly TRBD1 (6 bases). The CDR3 has 17 amino acids. Trimming left V 1 base short and J 2 bases short, with 18 bases between. Germline V gene data show CDR1 as MGHRA and CDR2 as YSYEKL.

This rearrangement joins TRBV6-4 to TRBJ2-1, with 10 nucleotides matching TRBD2. This CDR3 is 17 amino acids long. The ends lost 3 bases at V and 7 bases at J; junction bases unmatched: 12. The germline CDR1 and CDR2 sequences are MRHNA and SNTAGT. The CDR3 loop is CASSEVYRSGRANEQFF. CDR3 DNA sequence: TGTGCCAGCAGTGAGGTGTATCGGAGCGGGAGGGCGAATGAGCAGTTCTTC.

The chain recombines TRBV19 with TRBJ2-6, with unresolved D. Trimming removed 4 bases at V and 2 bases at J, with 9 bases between. The germline V gene encodes CDR1 LNHDA and CDR2 SQIVND (reference sequence). This CDR3 has 15 amino acids. This CDR3 is CASSNTRAGANVLTF. The CDR3 DNA reads as TGTGCCAGTAGTAACACAAGGGCTGGGGCCAACGTCCTGACTTTC.

This chain connects TRBV28 to TRBJ1-2; 7 bases are shared with TRBD1. Germline values: CDR1 MDHEN, CDR2 SYDVKM. This CDR3 spans 14 amino acids. V lost 2 bases, J lost 4 bases, and 4 bases stayed unmatched. The CDR3 loop reads CASSLRGRSYGYTF. In nucleotides, the CDR3 is TGTGCCAGCAGTTTAAGGGGGCGCTCCTATGGCTACACCTTC.

A single count supports this clone. J is TRBJ1-1 and V is TRBV29-1, with unresolved D. CDR3 length: 13 residues. CDR1 is SQVTM, CDR2 ANQGSEA, per germline. Trimming removed 3 bases at V and 1 base at J, with 9 bases between. CDR3 DNA: TGCAGCGTTGATACCTCTAGGAACACTGAAGCTTTCTTT. Amino acids: CSVDTSRNTEAFF.

The chain employs TRBV2 and TRBJ2-7; 10 nucleotides match TRBD1. V dropped 6 bases and J dropped 5; count of bases not matched to a gene: 1. The CDR3 has 12 residues. Germline assignment: CDR1 SNHLY and CDR2 FYNNEI. CDR3 amino acids: CASRTGGHEQYF. In DNA, the CDR3 is TGTGCCAGCAGGACAGGGGGCCACGAGCAGTACTTC.

V and J are TRBV10-2 and TRBJ2-5, with TRBD2 matching 14 bases. The V gene end was trimmed by 5 bases and the J gene end by 4 bases; junction bases not matched to a gene: 6. Germline CDR1 is WSHSY and CDR2 is SAAADI. CDR3 length equals 16 residues. The CDR3 DNA follows: TGCGCCAGCAGTCAGGTGGGACTAGCGGGAGCAGAGACCCAGTACTTC. Protein product: CASSQVGLAGAETQYF.

This sequence joins TRBV28 and TRBJ2-7, with 8 nucleotides matching TRBD2. Trimming cost V 5 bases and J 6 bases; bases outside gene matches: 15. Germline lookup yields CDR1 MDHEN and CDR2 SYDVKM. This CDR3 spans 16 amino acids. The chain's CDR3 is CASSPGQAGAEVEQYF. The CDR3 nucleotides read TGTGCCAGCAGTCCTGGACAAGCGGGAGCCGAAGTCGAGCAGTACTTC.

The gene calls are TRBV28 and TRBJ1-2, with no clear D. Trimming pared 1 base from V and 0 bases from J, leaving 15 bases between. The CDR3 is 17 residues long. Germline CDR1 and CDR2: MDHEN and SYDVKM. The CDR3 DNA follows: TGTGCCAGCAGTTTATACCCGTTGGGATTAGCTAACTATGGCTACACCTTC. Translated, it gives CASSLYPLGLANYGYTF.

V and J are TRBV5-4 and TRBJ2-2, with 7 bases identical to TRBD2. This CDR3 has 16 residues. V was pared by 4 bases and J by 0 bases, with 6 bases of the junction left unmatched. Per the germline V gene, CDR1 is SGHNT and CDR2 is YYREEE (reference sequence). The CDR3 reads CASSPQAGANTGELFF. The CDR3 DNA reads TGTGCCAGCAGCCCACAGGCGGGAGCGAACACCGGGGAGCTGTTTTTT.

The chain is built from TRBV5-1 and TRBJ2-4, with TRBD1 matching 7 bases. This CDR3 is 16 amino acids long. In germline, CDR1 is SGHRS, CDR2 YFSETQ. Trimming cost V 7 bases and J 5 bases; bases outside gene matches: 15. Here the CDR3 reads CASHRQGIRGQNIQYF. CDR3 nucleotide sequence: TGCGCCAGCCATCGACAGGGAATAAGGGGCCAAAACATTCAGTACTTC. Full variable domain (outside the CDR3, taken from reference TRBV5-1 and TRBJ2-4): KAGVTQTPRYLIKTRGQQVTLSCSPISGHRSVSWYQQTPGQGLQFLFEYFSETQRNKGNFPGRFSGRQFSNSRSEMNVSTLELGDSALYLCASHRQGIRGQNIQYFGAGTRLSVL.

V is TRBV28 and J is TRBJ2-7; D is possibly TRBD2 (6 bases). Deletions cut 4 bases from V and 1 base from J, with 11 bases between. Germline lookup yields CDR1 MDHEN and CDR2 SYDVKM. The CDR3 length is 14 residues. The CDR3 DNA reads as TGTGCCAGCAGTTCCGGGGGTGAGTCCTACGAGCAGTACTTC. Protein: CASSSGGESYEQYF.

This chain uses TRBV5-1 with TRBJ2-3; 8 nucleotides agree with TRBD2. Trimming cost V 3 bases and J 6 bases; bases outside gene matches: 6. CDR3 length: 14 residues. The germline V gene encodes CDR1 SGHRS and CDR2 YFSETQ. CDR3 sequence: CASSSLGGRDTQYF. The DNA for the CDR3 is TGCGCCAGCAGCTCCCTTGGCGGGAGGGATACGCAGTATTTT.

Note on this clone: This clone may be a read error of a much larger clone one base away. The chain combines TRBV6-1 with TRBJ2-2, with 8 bases lining up with TRBD1. This CDR3 has 13 residues. The trim removed 6 bases at V and 3 bases at J, leaving 0 bases unmatched. Germline loops: CDR1 MNHNS, CDR2 SASEGT. CDR3 sequence (DNA): TGTGCCAGCAGGACAGGGGACACCGGGGAGCTGTTTTTT. Protein: CASRTGDTGELFF.

The chain links TRBV2 to TRBJ2-7; the match to TRBD2 covers 16 bases. The CDR3 runs 17 residues. Germline V gene data show CDR1 as SNHLY and CDR2 as FYNNEI. The J segment lost 2 bases and the V segment lost 7 bases, leaving 8 bases of the junction unmatched. The CDR3 here is CASKLQGLAGGAYEQYF. The CDR3 DNA sequence: TGTGCCAGCAAGTTACAGGGACTAGCGGGAGGGGCCTACGAGCAGTACTTC.

The chain links TRBV5-6 to TRBJ1-2; D gene uncertain. The CDR3 sequence is 13 residues long. CDR1 and CDR2 (germline): SGHDT, YYEEEE. The ends were cut back, 2 bases at V and 3 bases at J, with 8 bases in the middle. The CDR3 DNA is TGTGCCAGCAGCTTAATAGGGCACTATGGCTACACCTTC. The encoded protein is CASSLIGHYGYTF. Full variable domain (outside the CDR3, taken from reference TRBV5-6 and TRBJ1-2): DAGVTQSPTHLIKTRGQQVTLRCSPKSGHDTVSWYQQALGQGPQFIFQYYEEEERQRGNFPDRFSGHQFPNYSSELNVNALLLGDSALYLCASSLIGHYGYTFGSGTRLTVV.

In regard to this clone: A read error may explain this, as a much larger clone is one base away. The sample contains more than one DNA sequence encoding this CDR3. V is TRBV9 and J is TRBJ1-1; the D is unclear. Trimming removed 0 bases from V and 5 bases from J, with 11 bases in between. This CDR3 region has 14 residues. Germline CDR1 SGDLS, CDR2 YYNGEE. The CDR3 bases are TGTGCCAGCAGCGTAGCTTGGGGATCGACTGAAGCTTTCTTT. Protein sequence: CASSVAWGSTEAFF.

In this sample, this clone turned up a few times. The rearrangement joins TRBV29-1 to TRBJ2-1, with D perhaps TRBD2 (5 bases). Between the trimmed V and J ends, which lost 0 bases and 8 bases, there was a span of 17 bases. This CDR3 has 15 amino acids. Germline CDR1 reads SQVTM; CDR2 reads ANQGSEA. DNA of the CDR3: TGCAGCGTTGAAGAGGAGGTTGGCCCAGGCGATGAGCAGTTCTTC. Translated: CSVEEEVGPGDEQFF.